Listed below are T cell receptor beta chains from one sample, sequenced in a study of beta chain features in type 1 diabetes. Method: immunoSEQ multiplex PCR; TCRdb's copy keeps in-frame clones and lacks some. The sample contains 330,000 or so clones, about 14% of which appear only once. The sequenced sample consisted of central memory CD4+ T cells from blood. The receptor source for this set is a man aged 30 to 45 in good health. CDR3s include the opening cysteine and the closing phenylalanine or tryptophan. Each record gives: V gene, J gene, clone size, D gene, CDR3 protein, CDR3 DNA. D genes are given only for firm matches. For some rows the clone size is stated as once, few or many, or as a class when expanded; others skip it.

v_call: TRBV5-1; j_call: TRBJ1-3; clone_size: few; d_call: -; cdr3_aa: CASSLVAGSGNTIYF; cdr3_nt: TGCGCCAGCAGCTTGGTGGCTGGCTCTGGAAACACCATATATTTT
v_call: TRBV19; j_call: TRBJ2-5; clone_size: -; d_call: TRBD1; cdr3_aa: CASRGGSGLAETQYF; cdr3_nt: TGTGCCAGCCGAGGGGGCAGTGGTCTTGCGGAGACCCAGTACTTC
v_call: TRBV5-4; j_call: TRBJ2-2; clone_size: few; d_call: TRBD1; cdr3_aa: CASSLRGRNTGELFF; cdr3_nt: TGTGCCAGCAGCTTGAGGGGGCGGAACACCGGGGAGCTGTTTTTT
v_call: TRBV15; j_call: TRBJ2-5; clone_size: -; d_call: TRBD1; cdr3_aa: CATSRTLDRAETQYF; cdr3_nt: TGTGCCACCAGCAGAACCTTGGACAGGGCGGAGACCCAGTACTTC
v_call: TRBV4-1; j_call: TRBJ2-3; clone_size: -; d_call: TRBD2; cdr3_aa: CASSQDVGGGGADTQYF; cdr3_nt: TGCGCCAGCAGCCAAGATGTTGGCGGGGGGGGCGCAGATACGCAGTATTTT
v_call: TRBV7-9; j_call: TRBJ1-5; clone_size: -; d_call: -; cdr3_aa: CASSPPGAFSNQPQHF; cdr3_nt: TGTGCCAGCAGCCCCCCGGGGGCGTTTAGCAATCAGCCCCAGCATTTT
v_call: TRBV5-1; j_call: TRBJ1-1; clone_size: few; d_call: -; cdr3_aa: CASSLVGITEAFF; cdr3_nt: TGCGCCAGCAGCTTGGTGGGAATCACTGAAGCTTTCTTT
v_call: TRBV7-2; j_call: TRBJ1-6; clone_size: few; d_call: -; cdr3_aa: CASSFGRGRFNNSPLHF; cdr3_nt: TGTGCCAGCAGCTTCGGCCGAGGACGGTTTAATAATTCACCCCTCCACTTT
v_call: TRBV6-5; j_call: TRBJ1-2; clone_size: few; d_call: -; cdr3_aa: CASSEDGQTYGYTF; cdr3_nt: TGTGCCAGCAGTGAAGATGGGCAGACCTATGGCTACACCTTC
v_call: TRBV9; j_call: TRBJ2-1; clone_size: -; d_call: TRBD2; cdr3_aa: CASSLPGGGQFF; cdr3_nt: TGTGCCAGCAGTTTGCCGGGAGGCGGGCAGTTCTTC
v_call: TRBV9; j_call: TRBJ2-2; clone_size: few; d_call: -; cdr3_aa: CASSVGGLSELFF; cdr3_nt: TGTGCCAGCAGCGTAGGGGGTTTGTCGGAGCTGTTTTTT
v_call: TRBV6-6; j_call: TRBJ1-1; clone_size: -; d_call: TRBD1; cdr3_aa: CASRRTGDTEAFF; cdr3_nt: TGTGCCAGCAGGAGGACAGGGGACACTGAAGCTTTCTTT
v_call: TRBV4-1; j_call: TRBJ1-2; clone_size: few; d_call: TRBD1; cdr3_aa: CASSHNRGQGGYTF; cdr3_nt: TGCGCCAGCAGCCACAACAGGGGGCAGGGGGGCTACACCTTC
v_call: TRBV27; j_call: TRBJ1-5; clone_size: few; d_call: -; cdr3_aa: CASSLDPGGNQPQHF; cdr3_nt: TGTGCCAGCAGTTTAGACCCAGGGGGCAATCAGCCCCAGCATTTT
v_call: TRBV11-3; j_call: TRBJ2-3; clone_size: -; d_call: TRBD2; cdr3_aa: CASSFRGRAVTDTQYF; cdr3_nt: TGTGCCAGCAGCTTTCGCGGGAGGGCCGTCACAGATACGCAGTATTTT
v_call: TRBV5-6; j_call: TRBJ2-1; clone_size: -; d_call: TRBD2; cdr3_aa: CASSSRQGTIYNEQFF; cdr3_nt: TGTGCCAGCAGCTCCCGCCAAGGGACTATCTACAATGAGCAGTTCTTC
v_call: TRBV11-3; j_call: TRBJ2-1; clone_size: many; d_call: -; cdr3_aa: CASSASSYNEQFF; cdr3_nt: TGTGCCAGCAGCGCGAGCTCCTACAATGAGCAGTTCTTC
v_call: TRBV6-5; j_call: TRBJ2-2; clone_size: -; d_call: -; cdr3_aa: CASSYTAGTGELFF; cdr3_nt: TGTGCCAGCAGTTACACGGCAGGAACCGGGGAGCTGTTTTTT
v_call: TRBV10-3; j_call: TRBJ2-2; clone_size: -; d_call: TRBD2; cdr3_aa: CASTGTSDTGELFF; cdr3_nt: TGTGCCAGTACCGGGACTAGCGACACCGGGGAGCTGTTTTTT
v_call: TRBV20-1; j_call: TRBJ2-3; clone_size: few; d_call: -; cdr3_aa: CSAVWGDTQYF; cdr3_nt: TGCAGTGCTGTATGGGGAGATACGCAGTATTTT
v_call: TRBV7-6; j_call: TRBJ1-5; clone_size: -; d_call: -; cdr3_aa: CASSLNGRKTQHF; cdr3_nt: TGTGCCAGCAGCTTAAACGGGAGAAAGACCCAGCATTTT
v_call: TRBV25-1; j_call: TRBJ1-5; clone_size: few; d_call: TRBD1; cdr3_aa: CASPRPIQGAERYQPQHF; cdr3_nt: TGTGCCAGCCCTCGACCAATACAGGGGGCTGAGAGGTATCAGCCCCAGCATTTT
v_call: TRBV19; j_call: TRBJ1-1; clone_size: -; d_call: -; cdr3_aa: CASSQGRRNTEAFF; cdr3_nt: TGTGCCAGTAGTCAGGGCAGGCGGAACACTGAAGCTTTCTTT
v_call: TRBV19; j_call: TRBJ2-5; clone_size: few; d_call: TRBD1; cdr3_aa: CASSSQGARETQYF; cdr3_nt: TGTGCCAGTAGTTCACAGGGGGCCAGGGAGACCCAGTACTTC
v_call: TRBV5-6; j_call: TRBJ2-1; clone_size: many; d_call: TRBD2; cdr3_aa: CASSLKLAGGDEQFF; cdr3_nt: TGTGCCAGCAGCTTGAAACTAGCGGGAGGCGATGAGCAGTTCTTC
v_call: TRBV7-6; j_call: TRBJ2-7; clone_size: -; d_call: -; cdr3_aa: CASSRGTNYEQYF; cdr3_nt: TGTGCCAGCAGTAGGGGGACGAATTACGAGCAGTACTTC